Listed below are T cell receptor beta chains from one sample, sequenced in a study of cytomegalovirus exposure and HLA in healthy donors. This table comes from immunoSEQ multiplex PCR, and its TCRdb copy is limited to in-frame clones, with some not included. The table shows tens of thousands of clones, with approximately 94% occurring only once. Sequencing input: PBMCs. The receptor source for this set is a man younger than 35 in good health and CMV-seropositive. Both conserved end residues are part of each CDR3. D genes are given only for firm matches. Not every row has a clone size; where given, it reads once, few, many or a size class.

D: TRBD1; J: TRBJ2-5; size: NA; V: TRBV7-7; CDR3: CASSSPRQGQETQYF; DNA: TGTGCTAGCAGCTCCCCGAGACAGGGCCAAGAGACCCAGTACTTC
D: NA; J: TRBJ2-2; size: NA; V: TRBV5-1; CDR3: CASSTRNTGELFF; DNA: TGCGCCAGCAGTACTAGGAACACCGGGGAGCTGTTTTTT
D: TRBD2; J: TRBJ2-1; size: NA; V: TRBV6-5; CDR3: CASSYSSGASYNEQFF; DNA: TGTGCCAGCAGTTATTCCAGCGGGGCCTCCTACAATGAGCAGTTCTTC
D: NA; J: TRBJ1-2; size: NA; V: TRBV27; CDR3: CASSSTDSLHYGYTF; DNA: TGTGCCAGCAGCTCTACGGACAGTTTGCACTATGGCTACACCTTC
D: NA; J: TRBJ1-4; size: NA; V: TRBV11-2; CDR3: CASSLSTAGAATNEKLFF; DNA: TGTGCCAGCAGCTTATCCACCGCCGGAGCTGCAACTAATGAAAAACTGTTTTTT
D: NA; J: TRBJ1-2; size: NA; V: TRBV7-3; CDR3: CASSVGGDYGYTF; DNA: TGTGCCAGCAGCGTGGGGGGAGACTATGGCTACACCTTC
D: NA; J: TRBJ1-1; size: NA; V: TRBV4-2; CDR3: CASSQPAQGSEAFF; DNA: TGTGCCAGCAGCCAACCGGCACAGGGCTCTGAAGCTTTCTTT
D: TRBD2; J: TRBJ2-3; size: NA; V: TRBV4-1; CDR3: CASSQGTGTSHPPQYF; DNA: TGCGCCAGCAGCCAAGGGACCGGGACTAGCCACCCCCCACAGTATTTT
D: NA; J: TRBJ2-3; size: NA; V: TRBV7-8; CDR3: CASSPLGDTQYF; DNA: TGTGCCAGCAGCCCGCTTGGCGATACGCAGTATTTT
D: NA; J: TRBJ2-3; size: NA; V: TRBV21-1; CDR3: CASSKAWTAATDTQYF; DNA: TGTGCCAGCAGCAAGGCATGGACAGCGGCCACAGATACGCAGTATTTT
D: NA; J: TRBJ2-3; size: NA; V: TRBV28; CDR3: CASASGATSTDTQYF; DNA: TGTGCCAGCGCTTCGGGAGCGACTAGCACAGATACGCAGTATTTT
D: NA; J: TRBJ1-1; size: NA; V: TRBV11-2; CDR3: CASRRQFTEAFF; DNA: TGTGCCAGCCGGCGGCAGTTCACTGAAGCTTTCTTT
D: NA; J: TRBJ2-2; size: NA; V: TRBV9; CDR3: CASSQQGTPPGELFF; DNA: TGTGCCAGCAGCCAACAGGGTACACCCCCCGGGGAGCTGTTTTTT
D: NA; J: TRBJ2-7; size: NA; V: TRBV6-1; CDR3: CATLQILPYEQYF; DNA: TGTGCCACCCTACAGATTCTGCCCTACGAGCAGTACTTC
D: TRBD1; J: TRBJ1-5; size: NA; V: TRBV12-5; CDR3: CASGFGTGNQPQHF; DNA: TGTGCTAGTGGTTTCGGGACAGGCAATCAGCCCCAGCATTTT
D: NA; J: TRBJ1-1; size: NA; V: TRBV5-1; CDR3: CASRQHNTEAFF; DNA: TGCGCCAGCAGACAGCACAACACTGAAGCTTTCTTT
D: TRBD1; J: TRBJ2-7; size: NA; V: TRBV6-1; CDR3: CASSFRDRGLEQYF; DNA: TGTGCCAGCAGTTTCCGGGACAGGGGGCTCGAGCAGTACTTC
D: TRBD2; J: TRBJ2-3; size: NA; V: TRBV28; CDR3: CASGEGGRASRDTQYF; DNA: TGTGCCAGCGGGGAGGGCGGGAGGGCCTCTCGAGATACGCAGTATTTT
D: NA; J: TRBJ1-5; size: once; V: TRBV6-6; CDR3: CASSQTPARNQPQHF; DNA: TGTGCCAGCAGTCAGACCCCAGCGAGGAATCAGCCCCAGCATTTT
D: NA; J: TRBJ2-1; size: NA; V: TRBV19; CDR3: CASSPGLWEQFF; DNA: TGTGCCAGTAGTCCGGGACTTTGGGAGCAGTTCTTC
D: NA; J: TRBJ1-1; size: NA; V: TRBV5-1; CDR3: CASSLDGGGFTEAFF; DNA: TGCGCCAGCAGCTTGGATGGGGGGGGATTCACTGAAGCTTTCTTT
D: NA; J: TRBJ2-1; size: NA; V: TRBV2; CDR3: CASKGDGSYNEQFF; DNA: TGTGCCAGCAAGGGGGACGGATCTTACAATGAGCAGTTCTTC
D: NA; J: TRBJ1-5; size: NA; V: TRBV28; CDR3: CASNLFESGAINQPQHF; DNA: TGTGCCAGCAACCTCTTTGAATCGGGTGCCATCAATCAGCCCCAGCATTTT
D: TRBD2; J: TRBJ2-2; size: NA; V: TRBV27; CDR3: CASKQGTSLLTGELFF; DNA: TGTGCCAGCAAACAAGGGACTAGCTTACTCACCGGGGAGCTGTTTTTT
D: TRBD1; J: TRBJ2-3; size: NA; V: TRBV5-1; CDR3: CASSSGFLVGQGTDTQYF; DNA: TGCGCCAGCAGCTCGGGGTTTCTTGTTGGACAGGGCACAGATACGCAGTATTTT
D: TRBD2; J: TRBJ2-5; size: NA; V: TRBV4-1; CDR3: CASSHGAGVETQYF; DNA: TGCGCCAGCAGCCACGGTGCGGGGGTAGAGACCCAGTACTTC
D: TRBD2; J: TRBJ2-7; size: NA; V: TRBV20-1; CDR3: CSAFSGSPNF; DNA: TGCAGTGCGTTCAGCGGGAGTCCGAACTTC
D: NA; J: TRBJ1-2; size: once; V: TRBV28; CDR3: CASRTQTRQGYTF; DNA: TGTGCCAGCAGAACCCAGACTAGGCAGGGCTACACCTTC
D: NA; J: TRBJ2-1; size: NA; V: TRBV10-3; CDR3: CAISLRDTARNEQFF; DNA: TGTGCCATCAGTCTACGGGACACGGCACGCAATGAGCAGTTCTTC
D: NA; J: TRBJ2-5; size: NA; V: TRBV9; CDR3: CASSPGGAGETQYF; DNA: TGTGCCAGCAGCCCTGGGGGGGCGGGAGAGACCCAGTACTTC
D: NA; J: TRBJ2-5; size: NA; V: TRBV6-1; CDR3: CATLEPPAQETQYF; DNA: TGTGCCACCCTAGAACCCCCGGCCCAAGAGACCCAGTACTTC
D: NA; J: TRBJ2-7; size: NA; V: TRBV5-1; CDR3: CASSQDSRAGVYEQYF; DNA: TGCGCCAGCAGCCAGGACAGTCGGGCCGGCGTCTACGAGCAGTACTTC
D: NA; J: TRBJ2-2; size: once; V: TRBV4-1; CDR3: CASSRKWGHPYDGTGELFF; DNA: TGCGCCAGCAGCCGAAAGTGGGGACACCCTTACGATGGCACCGGGGAGCTGTTTTTT
D: NA; J: TRBJ2-7; size: NA; V: TRBV4-2; CDR3: CASSQSRDTSYEQYF; DNA: TGTGCCAGCAGCCAATCCCGGGACACGTCCTACGAGCAGTACTTC
D: NA; J: TRBJ1-1; size: NA; V: TRBV6-6; CDR3: CASGPMGLDMNTEAFF; DNA: TGTGCCAGCGGGCCAATGGGGCTAGACATGAACACTGAAGCTTTCTTT
D: TRBD1; J: TRBJ1-1; size: NA; V: TRBV10-2; CDR3: CASLPGTGGTEAFF; DNA: TGCGCCAGCCTCCCCGGGACAGGGGGCACTGAAGCTTTCTTT
D: TRBD1; J: TRBJ2-7; size: few; V: TRBV7-3; CDR3: CASSVGPGTGDSEQYF; DNA: TGTGCCAGCAGCGTAGGTCCCGGGACAGGGGATAGCGAGCAGTACTTC
D: TRBD2; J: TRBJ2-6; size: once; V: TRBV28; CDR3: CASSGGGASSGANVLTF; DNA: TGTGCCAGCTCGGGAGGAGGTGCGTCCTCTGGGGCCAACGTCCTGACTTTC
D: NA; J: TRBJ1-2; size: NA; V: TRBV9; CDR3: CASSVAEQAYGYTF; DNA: TGTGCCAGCAGCGTAGCCGAGCAGGCCTATGGCTACACCTTC
D: TRBD1; J: TRBJ2-2; size: NA; V: TRBV5-1; CDR3: CASSPLGTGNTGELFF; DNA: TGCGCCAGCAGCCCCCTAGGGACAGGGAACACCGGGGAGCTGTTTTTT
D: TRBD1; J: TRBJ2-2; size: NA; V: TRBV7-9; CDR3: CASSSTTGFRNTGELFF; DNA: TGTGCCAGCAGCTCAACGACAGGGTTCCGGAACACCGGGGAGCTGTTTTTT
D: TRBD1; J: TRBJ2-5; size: NA; V: TRBV25-1; CDR3: CASSEYRQGGETQYF; DNA: TGTGCCAGCAGTGAATATCGACAGGGTGGGGAGACCCAGTACTTC
D: TRBD2; J: TRBJ2-1; size: NA; V: TRBV7-9; CDR3: CASSRPGLADNEQFF; DNA: TGTGCCAGCAGCCGACCGGGACTAGCGGACAATGAGCAGTTCTTC
D: TRBD1; J: TRBJ2-5; size: NA; V: TRBV9; CDR3: CASSIGQGWETQYF; DNA: TGTGCCAGCAGCATCGGACAGGGGTGGGAGACCCAGTACTTC
D: NA; J: TRBJ2-2; size: NA; V: TRBV2; CDR3: CASSERFAGATGELFF; DNA: TGTGCCAGCAGTGAAAGGTTTGCGGGGGCCACCGGGGAGCTGTTTTTT
D: TRBD1; J: TRBJ1-2; size: NA; V: TRBV7-9; CDR3: CASSLGQGDGYTF; DNA: TGTGCCAGCAGCTTAGGACAGGGGGATGGCTACACCTTC
D: NA; J: TRBJ2-5; size: NA; V: TRBV6-1; CDR3: CAIRRAGGGTQYF; DNA: TGTGCCATTCGGAGAGCGGGTGGAGGGACCCAGTACTTC
D: NA; J: TRBJ1-5; size: NA; V: TRBV9; CDR3: CASSPGGNSNQPQHF; DNA: TGTGCCAGCAGCCCCGGGGGAAATAGCAATCAGCCCCAGCATTTT
D: NA; J: TRBJ1-1; size: NA; V: TRBV7-9; CDR3: CASSVDRLNTEAFF; DNA: TGTGCCAGCAGCGTTGACAGGTTGAACACTGAAGCTTTCTTT
D: NA; J: TRBJ1-6; size: NA; V: TRBV6-5; CDR3: CASSFYEDSPLHF; DNA: TGTGCCAGCAGTTTTTACGAGGATTCACCCCTCCACTTT
D: NA; J: TRBJ1-3; size: NA; V: TRBV9; CDR3: CASSGPGVAEGNTIYF; DNA: TGTGCCAGCAGCGGCCCCGGGGTAGCAGAAGGAAACACCATATATTTT
D: NA; J: TRBJ2-2; size: medium-sized; V: TRBV28; CDR3: CASSWETGELFF; DNA: TGTGCCAGCAGTTGGGAGACCGGGGAGCTGTTTTTT
D: NA; J: TRBJ1-2; size: NA; V: TRBV2; CDR3: CATQGAGYIGYTF; DNA: TGTGCCACCCAAGGGGCAGGGTATATTGGCTACACCTTC
D: NA; J: TRBJ2-3; size: NA; V: TRBV7-3; CDR3: CASSPRGADTQYF; DNA: TGTGCCAGCAGCCCGCGGGGCGCAGATACGCAGTATTTT
D: NA; J: TRBJ2-4; size: once; V: TRBV29-1; CDR3: CSVVGGGLAKNIQYF; DNA: TGCAGCGTTGTAGGGGGGGGTTTGGCCAAAAACATTCAGTACTTC
D: TRBD1; J: TRBJ1-2; size: once; V: TRBV7-8; CDR3: CASSLGQGAGGYTF; DNA: TGTGCCAGCAGCTTGGGACAGGGGGCCGGTGGCTACACCTTC
D: NA; J: TRBJ1-2; size: NA; V: TRBV7-6; CDR3: CASSRGPQGGANYGYTF; DNA: TGTGCCAGCAGCCGCGGCCCCCAAGGAGGGGCAAACTATGGCTACACCTTC
D: TRBD1; J: TRBJ1-2; size: NA; V: TRBV6-6; CDR3: CASSPGPDRGRGYTF; DNA: TGTGCCAGCAGTCCCGGCCCCGACAGGGGACGGGGCTACACCTTC